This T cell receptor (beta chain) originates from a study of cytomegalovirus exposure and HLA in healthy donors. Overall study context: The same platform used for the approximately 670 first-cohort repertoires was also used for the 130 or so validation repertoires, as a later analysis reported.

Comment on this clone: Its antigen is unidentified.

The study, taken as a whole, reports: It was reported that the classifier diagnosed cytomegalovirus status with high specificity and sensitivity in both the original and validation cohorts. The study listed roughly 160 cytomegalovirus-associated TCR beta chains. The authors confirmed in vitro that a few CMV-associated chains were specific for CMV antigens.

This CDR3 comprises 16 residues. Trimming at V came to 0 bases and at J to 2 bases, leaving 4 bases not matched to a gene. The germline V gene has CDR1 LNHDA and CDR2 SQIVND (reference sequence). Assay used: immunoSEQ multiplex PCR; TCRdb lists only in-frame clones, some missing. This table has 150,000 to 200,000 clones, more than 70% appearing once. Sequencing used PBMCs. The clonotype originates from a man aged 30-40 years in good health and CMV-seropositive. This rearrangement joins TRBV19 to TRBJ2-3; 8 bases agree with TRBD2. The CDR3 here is CASSIDRGGPTDTQYF. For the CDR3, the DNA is TGTGCCAGTAGTATAGATCGGGGGGGCCCCACAGATACGCAGTATTTT.